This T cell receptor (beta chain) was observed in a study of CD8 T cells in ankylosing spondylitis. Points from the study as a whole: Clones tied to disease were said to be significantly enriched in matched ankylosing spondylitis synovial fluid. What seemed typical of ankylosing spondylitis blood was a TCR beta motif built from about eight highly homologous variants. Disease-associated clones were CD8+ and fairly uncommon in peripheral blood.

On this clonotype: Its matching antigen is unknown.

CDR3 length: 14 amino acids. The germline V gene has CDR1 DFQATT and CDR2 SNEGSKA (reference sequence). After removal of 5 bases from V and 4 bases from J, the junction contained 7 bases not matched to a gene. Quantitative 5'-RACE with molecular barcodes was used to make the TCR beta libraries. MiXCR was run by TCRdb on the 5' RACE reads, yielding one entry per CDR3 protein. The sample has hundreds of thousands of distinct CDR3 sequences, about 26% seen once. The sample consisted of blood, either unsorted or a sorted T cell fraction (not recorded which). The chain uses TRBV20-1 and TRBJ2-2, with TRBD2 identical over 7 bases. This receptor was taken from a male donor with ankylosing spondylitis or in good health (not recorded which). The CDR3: CSAPTGGPTGELFF. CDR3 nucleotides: TGCAGTGCTCCGACGGGAGGTCCCACCGGGGAGCTGTTTTTT.